These T cell receptor beta chains were read from a single sample in a study of cytomegalovirus exposure and HLA in healthy donors. Data came from immunoSEQ multiplex PCR; TCRdb stores just in-frame clones and leaves some out. The sample records tens of thousands of clones, around three quarters being singletons. Sequencing was carried out using PBMCs. Every receptor here comes from a woman in her fifties or sixties in good health and CMV-seropositive. The CDR3 runs from the conserved cysteine through the conserved F or W. Fields, in order: D gene, V gene, clone size, J gene, CDR3 protein, CDR3 DNA. A D gene is named only where the DNA matches it firmly. Only some rows state a clone size, as once, few, many or a class for expanded clones.

D gene: TRBD1; V gene: TRBV23-1; clone size: few; J gene: TRBJ1-4; CDR3 protein: CASSVGQTNEKLFF; CDR3 DNA: TGCGCCAGCAGTGTGGGACAGACTAATGAAAAACTGTTTTTT
D gene: TRBD1; V gene: TRBV7-9; clone size: -; J gene: TRBJ2-3; CDR3 protein: CATGTEYNTQYF; CDR3 DNA: TGTGCCACCGGGACAGAATACAATACGCAGTATTTT
D gene: -; V gene: TRBV7-2; clone size: -; J gene: TRBJ2-7; CDR3 protein: CASSPQVGSVRANEQYF; CDR3 DNA: TGTGCCAGCAGCCCCCAGGTGGGTTCGGTGCGGGCTAACGAGCAGTACTTC
D gene: -; V gene: TRBV7-2; clone size: -; J gene: TRBJ1-4; CDR3 protein: CASSREEHSEKLFF; CDR3 DNA: TGTGCCAGCAGTCGGGAGGAGCACTCTGAAAAACTGTTTTTT
D gene: TRBD2; V gene: TRBV5-5; clone size: -; J gene: TRBJ2-2; CDR3 protein: CASSFLRGGAGELFF; CDR3 DNA: TGTGCCAGCAGCTTTTTGAGGGGAGGGGCCGGGGAGCTGTTTTTT
D gene: TRBD2; V gene: TRBV9; clone size: -; J gene: TRBJ2-2; CDR3 protein: CASSPLAGGPGTGELFF; CDR3 DNA: TGTGCCAGCAGCCCCTTAGCGGGAGGGCCGGGCACCGGGGAGCTGTTTTTT
D gene: TRBD2; V gene: TRBV10-3; clone size: few; J gene: TRBJ2-7; CDR3 protein: CAISHSLGSGDSYEQYF; CDR3 DNA: TGTGCCATCAGCCATTCGCTGGGTAGCGGGGATTCCTACGAGCAGTACTTC
D gene: TRBD2; V gene: TRBV14; clone size: -; J gene: TRBJ2-2; CDR3 protein: CASSAARSGSGGTGELFF; CDR3 DNA: TGTGCCAGCAGCGCAGCGAGAAGCGGGTCGGGGGGGACCGGGGAGCTGTTTTTT
D gene: TRBD2; V gene: TRBV6-4; clone size: -; J gene: TRBJ2-1; CDR3 protein: CASSPSGGDPMRQFF; CDR3 DNA: TGTGCCAGCAGTCCTAGCGGGGGGGACCCAATGAGGCAGTTCTTC
D gene: TRBD1; V gene: TRBV11-3; clone size: medium-sized; J gene: TRBJ2-1; CDR3 protein: CASSLGGQGVYNEQFF; CDR3 DNA: TGTGCCAGCAGCTTAGGTGGACAGGGGGTCTACAATGAGCAGTTCTTC
D gene: -; V gene: TRBV11-3; clone size: -; J gene: TRBJ2-3; CDR3 protein: CASSLSGHSTDTQYF; CDR3 DNA: TGTGCCAGCAGCTTGAGCGGGCATAGCACAGATACGCAGTATTTT
D gene: TRBD2; V gene: TRBV10-3; clone size: -; J gene: TRBJ2-1; CDR3 protein: CAISGTSGTNNEQFF; CDR3 DNA: TGTGCCATCAGCGGGACTAGCGGGACCAACAATGAGCAGTTCTTC
D gene: TRBD1; V gene: TRBV18; clone size: -; J gene: TRBJ2-1; CDR3 protein: CASSVRQGASSYNEQFF; CDR3 DNA: TGTGCCAGCTCAGTTCGACAGGGAGCCAGCTCCTACAATGAGCAGTTCTTC
D gene: TRBD2; V gene: TRBV6-1; clone size: -; J gene: TRBJ2-7; CDR3 protein: CASRATSGGAGEQYF; CDR3 DNA: TGTGCCAGCAGAGCAACTAGCGGGGGGGCGGGTGAGCAGTACTTC
D gene: -; V gene: TRBV4-2; clone size: few; J gene: TRBJ2-7; CDR3 protein: CASSQDATGELNEQYF; CDR3 DNA: TGTGCCAGCAGCCAAGATGCGACGGGAGAGTTGAACGAGCAGTACTTC
D gene: -; V gene: TRBV9; clone size: few; J gene: TRBJ2-3; CDR3 protein: CASSVMGGPGTQYF; CDR3 DNA: TGTGCCAGCAGCGTTATGGGGGGGCCGGGAACGCAGTATTTT
D gene: TRBD1; V gene: TRBV28; clone size: few; J gene: TRBJ1-3; CDR3 protein: CASSLRGQVPGNTIYF; CDR3 DNA: TGTGCCAGCAGTCTCCGGGGACAGGTTCCAGGGAACACCATATATTTT
D gene: -; V gene: TRBV30; clone size: -; J gene: TRBJ2-7; CDR3 protein: CAWSLMSGGEQYF; CDR3 DNA: TGTGCCTGGAGCCTAATGAGCGGCGGCGAGCAGTACTTC
D gene: TRBD2; V gene: TRBV10-3; clone size: -; J gene: TRBJ2-3; CDR3 protein: CAISSPSGATDTQYF; CDR3 DNA: TGTGCCATCAGTTCCCCTAGCGGGGCCACAGATACGCAGTATTTT
D gene: -; V gene: TRBV30; clone size: -; J gene: TRBJ1-1; CDR3 protein: CAWSVGLETEAFF; CDR3 DNA: TGTGCCTGGAGTGTAGGACTGGAAACTGAAGCTTTCTTT
D gene: -; V gene: TRBV6-6; clone size: -; J gene: TRBJ2-1; CDR3 protein: CASTPGTSNNEQFF; CDR3 DNA: TGTGCCAGCACCCCAGGGACTTCAAACAATGAGCAGTTCTTC
D gene: -; V gene: TRBV29-1; clone size: few; J gene: TRBJ2-7; CDR3 protein: CSVGAQLEQYF; CDR3 DNA: TGCAGCGTTGGGGCCCAGCTAGAGCAGTACTTC